This T cell receptor (beta chain) was profiled in a study of CD8 T cells in ankylosing spondylitis. Study-level findings and limits: Clones tied to disease were said to be significantly enriched in matched ankylosing spondylitis synovial fluid.

V gave up 4 bases and J gave up 2 bases; unmatched junction bases: 8. Per the germline V gene, CDR1 is SGDLS and CDR2 is YYNGEE. The length of the CDR3 is 16 residues. This clonotype was observed at least ten times. Its antigen is currently unknown. TCRdb processed the 5' RACE reads anew with MiXCR; each CDR3 protein has one entry. The sample yields about 30,000 distinct CDR3 sequences, about 5.2% seen once. This receptor was identified in a female donor with ankylosing spondylitis or in good health (not recorded which). Sequences were obtained from blood, either unsorted or a sorted T cell fraction (not recorded which). This chain uses TRBV9 with TRBJ2-2, with 7 bases aligning to TRBD1. CDR3: CASSPRQGTNTGELFF. The CDR3 nucleotides are TGTGCCAGCAGCCCGAGACAGGGAACAAACACCGGGGAGCTGTTTTTT.